This T cell receptor (beta chain) appears in the sequencing data of a study of Tregs in tolerant kidney transplant recipients. Mixed chimerism was transient after nonmyeloablative marrow transplants from related graft donors. V was clipped by 2 bases and J by 4 bases; unmatched bases: 3. Per germline, CDR1 MNHEY and CDR2 SVGAGI. The CDR3 covers 14 residues. Whole-study results and caveats: The most relevant donor-specific Treg TCRbeta repertoire apparently came from expansion with activated donor B cells. Nucleotide sequences could not be compared across some patients' samples due to primer changes.

Repertoires were generated with immunoSEQ multiplex PCR, while TCRdb's copy carries only in-frame clones and drops some. The sample yields about 52,000 clones, over 80% seen once. On this clone: Its target is not known.

The TCR comes from a human patient who received a combined kidney and bone marrow transplant. Some T cells may have come from the graft donor. This sequence joins TRBV6-5 and TRBJ2-7, with 9 bases lining up with TRBD1. The material was CD8+ T cells from blood (PBMCs), obtained 24 months after the transplant. The CDR3 coding sequence is TGTGCCAGCAGTTACGGGACAGGGACGTACGAGCAGTACTTC. It yields the protein CASSYGTGTYEQYF.